A selection of T cell receptor beta chains follows, all from one sample in a study of blood T cell repertoires in COVID-19. Sequenced by immunoSEQ multiplex PCR; TCRdb stores in-frame clones only, minus some. This table holds some 28,000 clones, 75% to 90% found once. The sample comprised peripheral blood. These receptors all come from a man in his sixties or seventies with active COVID-19. Both conserved end residues are part of each CDR3.

>TRBV6-6|TRBJ2-1
CASSQGRGASNEQFF
>TRBV10-3|TRBJ2-6
CAIKGTGGTGANVLTF
>TRBV4-3|TRBJ2-5
CASSQIVGTQETQYF
>TRBV4-2|TRBJ2-5
CASSQDWLATETQYF
>TRBV7-9|TRBJ1-2
CASSLDTGKNYGYTF
>TRBV19|TRBJ2-7
CASTDRGRGSYEQYF
>TRBV6-4|TRBJ2-2
CASSEESHTGELFF
>TRBV24-1|TRBJ2-2
CATSGGNRGRTPDTGELFF
>TRBV30|TRBJ1-3
CAWSVQRGSGNTIYF
>TRBV21-1|TRBJ2-7
CASRRGSSYEQYF
>TRBV9|TRBJ2-5
CASSTGFRETQYF
>TRBV7-9|TRBJ2-7
CASSPAGTPEQYF
>TRBV6-5|TRBJ2-6
CASGPNSGANVLTF
>TRBV12-5|TRBJ2-2
CASVHGQGATGELFF
>TRBV10-3|TRBJ1-3
CAISRQASGNTIYF
>TRBV24-1|TRBJ2-6
CATSDSHGQGARYGANVLTF
>TRBV3-1/TRBV3-2|TRBJ1-3
CASSQGASGNTIYF
>TRBV7-9|TRBJ2-5
CASTPGGQAETQYF
>TRBV7-2|TRBJ2-1
CASSLDTDNEQFF
>TRBV2|TRBJ2-1
CASSQRLAGAYNEQFF
>TRBV15|TRBJ1-1
CATSSNKGDTEAFF
>TRBV5-1|TRBJ2-1
CASSMGGGPYNEQFF
>TRBV19|TRBJ2-7
CASRGDVGQGSLEQYF
>TRBV7-9|TRBJ2-3
CASSLGPGLHTDTQYF
>TRBV6-6|TRBJ2-7
CASSYSTASSYEQYF
>TRBV5-6|TRBJ2-1
CASSPGGMGSLF
>TRBV27|TRBJ1-2
CASKQGALSYTF
>TRBV3-1/TRBV3-2|TRBJ1-1
CASSGSGQRSEAFF
>TRBV7-3|TRBJ2-1
CASSSTGTGRRDEQFF
>TRBV5-1|TRBJ1-1
CASSLEVRGTEAFF
>TRBV5-6|TRBJ1-6
CASSIRTGINSPLHF
>TRBV3-1/TRBV3-2|TRBJ2-3
CASTQGTARTDTQYF